This TCR beta chain comes out of a study of blood T cell repertoires in COVID-19. In the study overall: Material from acute and convalescent COVID-19 was sourced from the United States, Italy and Spain. Sample material is recorded as cDNA or gDNA derived from T cells, B-cell-depleted T cells, or PBMCs.

In the original analysis: Nucleated cell counts were estimated from reference gene primer amplification. Sequenced by immunoSEQ multiplex PCR; TCRdb stores in-frame clones only, minus some. The V and J calls and clone size were taken over from that table, and D and trimming were inferred from the DNA. The sample shows 220,000 or so clones, approximately 82% of them seen only once. The germline CDR1 and CDR2 sequences are LGHNA and YNFKEQ. There are 14 residues in the CDR3. Trimming took off 4 bases at V and 7 bases at J, with 11 bases between the two ends. The chain carries TRBV4-2 and TRBJ1-6; perhaps TRBD1 as D (5 bases). Sequencing was done on a sample of peripheral blood. The TCR sequence derives from a woman over 75 with acute or convalescent COVID-19. In nucleotides, the CDR3 is TGTGCCAGCAGCCGGGGGGATGGAAATTCACCCCTCCACTTT. This sequence encodes CASSRGDGNSPLHF.